This entry lists 21 T cell receptor beta chains sequenced from one sample in a study of response to subunit inactivated influenza vaccine. Each CDR3 protein gets one entry after TCRdb re-called the RT-PCR reads with MiXCR. Here the sample spans roughly 650,000 distinct CDR3 sequences, 13% to 15% being singletons. The sample here was PBMCs from blood, taken less than 15 days before vaccination. Source of these receptors: a man aged 50-60 years who received an inactivated influenza vaccine.

This clonotype has more than one count but fewer than ten. This sequence joins TRBV6-5 and TRBJ2-5; 10 nucleotides align to TRBD2. After removal of 4 bases from V and 3 bases from J, the junction contained 8 bases not matched to a gene. There are 16 residues in the CDR3. Germline V lookup: CDR1 MNHEY, CDR2 SVGAGI. CDR3 sequence: CASSLHRLAGEETQYF. The CDR3 DNA is TGTGCCAGCAGTTTGCATAGGCTAGCGGGAGAAGAGACCCAGTACTTC.

The CDR3 DNA is TGTGCCAGCAGAGCACAGACTTTGAACACTGAAGCTTTCTTT. Encoded protein: CASRAQTLNTEAFF. The J gene is TRBJ1-1, the V gene TRBV12-3 or TRBV12-4; D gene unclear. The ends were cut back, 6 bases at V and 0 bases at J, with 11 bases in the middle. The CDR3 is made up of 14 amino acids.

This chain uses TRBV20-1 with TRBJ2-3; D may be TRBD1 (6 bases). CDR3 length: 14 amino acids. Germline loops: CDR1 DFQATT, CDR2 SNEGSKA (reference sequence). Trimming left V 5 bases short and J 5 bases short, with 17 bases between. CDR3 coding DNA: TGCAGTGCTGGGGTCTTTAGGGGGAGAGATACGCAGTATTTT. This codes for CSAGVFRGRDTQYF.

This clonotype was seen only a few times. The chain has TRBV7-2 and TRBJ1-1; no reliable D call. Germline-derived CDR1 and CDR2 are SGHTA and FQGNSA. This CDR3 has 13 amino acids. Trimming shortened V by 5 bases and J by 4 bases, and 11 bases separated the two germline ends. The CDR3 DNA reads TGTGCCAGCAGCGAAGGACTAATCACTGAAGCTTTCTTT. Residues: CASSEGLITEAFF.

This chain connects TRBV12-3 or TRBV12-4 to TRBJ2-1; D call uncertain. V dropped 1 base and J dropped 2 bases, with 6 bases sitting between them. The CDR3 extends over 14 amino acids. The CDR3 coding sequence is TGTGCCAGCAGTTTAGTCCCCGCCTACAATGAGCAGTTCTTC. Protein sequence: CASSLVPAYNEQFF.

This clonotype was picked up a small number of times. The chain has TRBV9 and TRBJ2-5; D is perhaps TRBD2 (6 bases). Germline V gene lookup returns CDR1 SGDLS and CDR2 YYNGEE. Trimming took off 5 bases at V and 2 bases at J, with 13 bases between the two ends. The CDR3 is made up of 14 amino acids. The DNA of the CDR3 is TGTGCCAGCAGTGCTCATGGGGGGCAAGAGACCCAGTACTTC. Amino acids: CASSAHGGQETQYF.

This clonotype was detected ten times or more. The J gene is TRBJ2-3, the V gene TRBV10-3; TRBD2 matches 7 bases. Germline CDR1 ENHRY, CDR2 SYGVKD. The CDR3 consists of 15 residues. Trimming took 0 bases from V and 6 from J; bases not matched to a gene: 6. The CDR3 nucleotides read TGTGCCATCAGTGAGTCTGGCGGGAGTGGGGATACGCAGTATTTT. Translated: CAISESGGSGDTQYF.

In its sample, this clonotype was seen a few times. The rearrangement links TRBV5-1 to TRBJ2-3; D is ambiguous. The germline V and J ends were trimmed by 4 bases and 1 base, with 16 bases remaining between them. The CDR3 covers 16 residues. Germline V CDR1 and CDR2: SGHRS, YFSETQ. The DNA for the CDR3 is TGCGCCAGCAGCCCCGCGACTCGCCCTGGCACAGATACGCAGTATTTT. Its protein is CASSPATRPGTDTQYF.

This clonotype was recorded a few times. The V gene is TRBV11-2, the J gene TRBJ2-1; 11 positions match TRBD2. J gave up 5 bases and V 3 bases, and 3 bases lay outside the gene matches. Germline CDR1 and CDR2: SGHAT and FQNNGV. The CDR3 consists of 15 residues. CDR3 in amino acids: CASSFASGGNNEQFF. CDR3 coding DNA: TGTGCCAGCAGCTTTGCTAGCGGGGGGAACAATGAGCAGTTCTTC.

This clonotype was recorded at least ten times. The V gene is TRBV29-1, the J gene TRBJ1-1; D call uncertain. Germline CDR1 reads SQVTM; CDR2 reads ANQGSEA. The CDR3 is made up of 13 amino acids. V was clipped by 6 bases and J by 2 bases, with 13 bases between them. The CDR3 protein is CSVDTNQNTEAFF. The DNA for the CDR3 is TGCAGCGTAGACACAAACCAAAACACTGAAGCTTTCTTT.

This clonotype was observed once. This chain uses TRBV7-2 with TRBJ2-5, with D perhaps given as TRBD1 or TRBD2 (5 bases each). V lost 1 base to trimming and J lost 5 bases, with 17 bases between them. The length of the CDR3 is 16 residues. Germline V CDR1 and CDR2: SGHTA, FQGNSA. CDR3 sequence: CASSLGPVEWGETQYF. CDR3 sequence (DNA): TGTGCCAGCAGCTTAGGGCCGGTCGAGTGGGGGGAGACCCAGTACTTC.

By sample fraction, this clonotype is medium-sized. The rearrangement uses TRBV28 and TRBJ2-7; 9 bases map to TRBD1. The V gene end was trimmed by 7 bases and the J gene end by 4 bases; junction bases not matched to a gene: 5. This CDR3 has 13 residues. CDR1 and CDR2 (germline): MDHEN, SYDVKM. The CDR3 loop reads CASMTGTGYEQYF. The CDR3 region has the DNA TGTGCCAGCATGACCGGGACAGGGTACGAGCAGTACTTC.

This clonotype was counted only a few times. The chain has TRBV25-1 and TRBJ2-7; TRBD1 matches 8 bases. Germline V gene sequence: CDR1 MGHDK, CDR2 SYGVNS. The CDR3 has 14 amino acids. V was clipped by 2 bases and J by 5 bases; unmatched bases: 5. The CDR3 here is CASSETGGKNEQYF. The CDR3 DNA sequence: TGTGCCAGCAGTGAAACAGGGGGAAAAAACGAGCAGTACTTC.

Ten or more counts support this clonotype. V is TRBV6-1 and J is TRBJ1-2, with TRBD1 as a possible D gene (6 bases). V lost 0 bases, J lost 8 bases, and 16 bases lay in between. Germline CDR1 is MNHNS and CDR2 is SASEGT. The CDR3 loop spans 15 amino acids. The CDR3 here is CASSEALRGARGYTF. In nucleotides, the CDR3 is TGTGCCAGCAGTGAAGCGCTTCGGGGGGCGCGGGGCTACACCTTC.

The V gene is TRBV7-8, the J gene TRBJ1-5; D unclear. CDR1 is SGHVS, CDR2 FQNEAQ, per germline. With 0 bases removed from V and 7 bases from J, the gap between germline ends came to 13 bases. CDR3 size: 15 residues. This CDR3 reads CASSLAGQVWQPQHF. CDR3 sequence (DNA): TGTGCCAGCAGCTTAGCCGGGCAGGTGTGGCAGCCCCAGCATTTT. Full variable domain (remainder filled in from reference TRBV7-8 and TRBJ1-5): GAGVSQSPRYKVAKRGQDVALRCDPISGHVSLFWYQQALGQGPEFLTYFQNEAQLDKSGLPSDRFFAERPEGSVSTLKIQRTQQEDSAVYLCASSLAGQVWQPQHFGDGTRLSIL.

The CDR3 DNA reads as TGTGCCAGCAGCCCACAGCCGGGACAGACTTACGAGCAGTACTTC. Protein product: CASSPQPGQTYEQYF. The chain couples TRBV7-2 to TRBJ2-7; 7 positions agree with TRBD1. This CDR3 is built from 15 residues. V trimming: 5 bases; J trimming: 4 bases; junction bases outside the gene matches: 11. The germline gives CDR1 SGHTA, CDR2 FQGNSA.

The V call is TRBV5-1, the J call TRBJ2-7; 10 nucleotides agree with TRBD1. Germline values: CDR1 SGHRS, CDR2 YFSETQ. CDR3 length equals 14 residues. Losses at the gene ends were 4 bases for V and 5 bases for J; bases not matched to a gene: 6. CDR3 DNA: TGCGCCAGCAGCGGGGGACAGGGGATTGACGAGCAGTACTTC. It encodes CASSGGQGIDEQYF. The complete variable domain, with remaining parts taken from reference TRBV5-1 and TRBJ2-7, reads KAGVTQTPRYLIKTRGQQVTLSCSPISGHRSVSWYQQTPGQGLQFLFEYFSETQRNKGNFPGRFSGRQFSNSRSEMNVSTLELGDSALYLCASSGGQGIDEQYFGPGTRLTVT.

In this sample, this clonotype turned up a few times. The rearrangement links TRBV2 to TRBJ2-7; D may be TRBD1 (6 bases). The germline V gene has CDR1 SNHLY and CDR2 FYNNEI. The CDR3 runs 15 residues. Trimming took 6 bases from V and 2 from J, leaving 17 bases between them. Written as DNA, the CDR3 is TGTGCCAGCAGCGCACAAACAGGGTCCGCCTACGAGCAGTACTTC. Translation gives CASSAQTGSAYEQYF.

There are a few counts of this clonotype. The chain carries TRBV12-3 or TRBV12-4 and TRBJ2-7; perhaps TRBD2 as D (5 bases). CDR3 size: 14 residues. V lost 6 bases to trimming and J lost 3 bases, with 15 bases between them. The DNA of the CDR3 is TGTGCCAGCAGCCCGTTGGACGGGATCTACGAGCAGTACTTC. Encoded protein: CASSPLDGIYEQYF.

The chain combines TRBV12-3 or TRBV12-4 with TRBJ2-7; TRBD1 matches at 8 bases. The CDR3 length is 15 residues. V was pared by 1 base and J by 3 bases, with 5 bases of the junction left unmatched. This CDR3 is CASSLEGQGDYEQYF. CDR3 DNA: TGTGCCAGCAGTTTAGAAGGACAGGGAGACTACGAGCAGTACTTC.

This chain uses TRBV25-1 with TRBJ1-2; D unresolved. CDR1 and CDR2 from the germline V gene are MGHDK and SYGVNS. V dropped 1 base and J dropped 8 bases, with 11 bases sitting between them. The CDR3 covers 13 residues. Written as DNA, the CDR3 is TGTGCCAGCAGTGAATTCGGAGAGCAGGGCTACACCTTC. Its translation is CASSEFGEQGYTF.